This passage covers 12 T cell receptor beta chains from one sample sequenced in a study of cytomegalovirus exposure and HLA in healthy donors. A multiplex PCR was run with 60 Vbeta primers and 13 Jbeta primers. The table came from immunoSEQ multiplex PCR; TCRdb's copy has only in-frame clones and leaves some out. This sample carries around 83,000 clones, 78% of them seen once, and the ten largest clones take around 4.4%. The sequenced sample consisted of PBMCs. The receptors stem from a male donor in good health and CMV-seropositive.

In DNA form, the CDR3 reads TGTGCCAGCAGCCCCGAAGGACTAGCGGCGCATGAGCAGTTCTTC. It specifies CASSPEGLAAHEQFF. This chain uses TRBV5-4 with TRBJ2-1, with 10 bases identical to TRBD2. Unmatched junction bases numbered 9, after V lost 4 bases and J lost 8 bases. Germline V lookup: CDR1 SGHNT, CDR2 YYREEE (reference sequence). The CDR3 length is 15 residues. Combining the CDR3 with reference TRBV5-4 and TRBJ2-1 gives the whole variable domain ETGVTQSPTHLIKTRGQQVTLRCSSQSGHNTVSWYQQALGQGPQFIFQYYREEENGRGNFPPRFSGLQFPNYSSELNVNALELDDSALYLCASSPEGLAAHEQFFGPGTRLTVL.

The V call is TRBV7-2, the J call TRBJ2-7; 7 bases map to TRBD2. Germline lookup yields CDR1 SGHTA and CDR2 FQGNSA. This CDR3 is 14 amino acids long. Germline trimming cut 5 bases from V and 3 bases from J; bases unmatched to any gene: 7. The CDR3 protein is CASSNPGGGYEQYF. CDR3 coding DNA: TGTGCCAGCAGCAACCCTGGCGGGGGCTACGAGCAGTACTTC.

This clone occurred a few times. This chain connects TRBV6-6 to TRBJ2-1; 7 bases are shared with TRBD2. Trimming cost V 4 bases and J 4 bases; bases outside gene matches: 4. The CDR3 is 14 residues long. Germline loops: CDR1 MNHNY, CDR2 SVGAGI (reference sequence). CDR3 bases: TGTGCCAGCAGTTCCCCGGGGGGTTACAATGAGCAGTTCTTC. This gives the protein CASSSPGGYNEQFF.

The gene calls are TRBV2 and TRBJ2-3, with TRBD2 matching over 16 bases. Looked up from germline, CDR1 is SNHLY and CDR2 is FYNNEI. Unmatched junction bases numbered 13, after V lost 8 bases and J lost 2 bases. This CDR3 comprises 19 residues. CDR3 coding DNA: TGTGCCAGCCAACTTATCCCGGGACTAGCGGGGGGGCTCACAGATACGCAGTATTTT. Translating gives CASQLIPGLAGGLTDTQYF.

The rearrangement joins TRBV5-1 to TRBJ2-1; 8 bases line up with TRBD1. Trimming at V came to 4 bases and at J to 2 bases, leaving 2 bases not matched to a gene. The CDR3 length is 14 residues. Germline CDR1 and CDR2: SGHRS and YFSETQ. The chain's CDR3 is CASSQTGAYNEQFF. The CDR3 nucleotides are TGCGCCAGCAGCCAGACAGGGGCCTACAATGAGCAGTTCTTC.

The V and J genes are TRBV5-1 and TRBJ2-1; the D is unclear. The CDR3 loop spans 13 amino acids. Between the trimmed V and J ends, which lost 0 bases and 4 bases, there was a span of 5 bases. Germline CDR1 and CDR2: SGHRS and YFSETQ. The CDR3 sequence: CASSLVRYNEQFF. DNA for the CDR3: TGCGCCAGCAGCTTGGTACGGTACAATGAGCAGTTCTTC. Full variable domain (remainder filled in from reference TRBV5-1 and TRBJ2-1): KAGVTQTPRYLIKTRGQQVTLSCSPISGHRSVSWYQQTPGQGLQFLFEYFSETQRNKGNFPGRFSGRQFSNSRSEMNVSTLELGDSALYLCASSLVRYNEQFFGPGTRLTVL.

The CDR3 DNA is TGTGCCAGCAGTGACTATCGGCCGAGGGGCTACACCTTC. Amino acids: CASSDYRPRGYTF. The gene calls are TRBV25-1 and TRBJ1-2; D unclear. Germline assignment: CDR1 MGHDK and CDR2 SYGVNS. This CDR3 contains 13 residues. V was trimmed by 3 bases and J by 8 bases, leaving 13 bases between them.

The CDR3 spells CASSQLAGGNDEQYF. Here the CDR3 DNA reads TGTGCCAGCAGCCAACTAGCGGGAGGTAATGACGAGCAGTACTTC. V gene TRBV27 combines with J gene TRBJ2-7; TRBD2 matches at 12 bases. After removal of 6 bases from V and 5 bases from J, the junction contained 8 bases not matched to a gene. The CDR3 consists of 15 residues. CDR1 and CDR2 from the germline V gene are MNHEY and SMNVEV (reference sequence).

The chain has TRBV19 and TRBJ2-1; D remains ambiguous. Germline V gene lookup returns CDR1 LNHDA and CDR2 SQIVND (reference sequence). The CDR3 loop spans 15 amino acids. The V end lost 8 bases, the J end lost 1 base, and 15 bases lay between the germline ends. The chain's CDR3 is CASSRGVTSYNEQFF. The DNA of the CDR3 is TGTGCCAGTTCTCGTGGAGTCACATCCTACAATGAGCAGTTCTTC.

V gene TRBV5-1 combines with J gene TRBJ2-3; 7 bases fit TRBD1. Germline lookup yields CDR1 SGHRS and CDR2 YFSETQ. This CDR3 is 16 amino acids long. The V and J ends lost 3 bases and 2 bases, in that order; junction bases with no gene match: 9. CDR3 protein: CASSWTGLGSTDTQYF. Written as DNA, the CDR3 is TGCGCCAGCAGCTGGACAGGCCTGGGGTCCACAGATACGCAGTATTTT.

J is TRBJ2-7 and V is TRBV6-5; the match to TRBD1 covers 9 bases. Germline assignment: CDR1 MNHEY and CDR2 SVGAGI. J gave up 5 bases and V 6 bases, and 8 bases lay outside the gene matches. The CDR3 consists of 14 residues. The CDR3 here is CASSRGQGNHEQYF. Here the CDR3 DNA reads TGTGCCAGCAGCAGGGGACAGGGTAACCACGAGCAGTACTTC.

The chain carries TRBV27 and TRBJ1-1; 8 nucleotides line up with TRBD1. This CDR3 is 16 amino acids long. Germline V lookup: CDR1 MNHEY, CDR2 SMNVEV (reference sequence). V lost 0 bases, J lost 2 bases, and 5 bases stayed unmatched. The CDR3 spells CASSLSGGQGNTEAFF. CDR3 DNA sequence: TGTGCCAGCAGTTTATCGGGAGGACAGGGAAACACTGAAGCTTTCTTT.